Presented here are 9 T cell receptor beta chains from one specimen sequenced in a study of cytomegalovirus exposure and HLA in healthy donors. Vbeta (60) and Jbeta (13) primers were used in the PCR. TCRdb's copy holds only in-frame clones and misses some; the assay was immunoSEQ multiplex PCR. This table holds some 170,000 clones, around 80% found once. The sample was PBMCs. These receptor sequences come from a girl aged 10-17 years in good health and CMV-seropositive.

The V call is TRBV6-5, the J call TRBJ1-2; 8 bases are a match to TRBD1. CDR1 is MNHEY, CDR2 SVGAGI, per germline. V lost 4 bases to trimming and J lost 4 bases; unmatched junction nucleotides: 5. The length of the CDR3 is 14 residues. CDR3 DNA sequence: TGTGCCAGCAGTTTCCAGGGGGCCGGCTATGGCTACACCTTC. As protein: CASSFQGAGYGYTF.

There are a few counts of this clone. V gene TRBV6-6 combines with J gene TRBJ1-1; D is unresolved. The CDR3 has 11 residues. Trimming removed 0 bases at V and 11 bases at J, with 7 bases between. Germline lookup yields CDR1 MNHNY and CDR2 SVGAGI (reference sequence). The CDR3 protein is CASSYSVQAFF. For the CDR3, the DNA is TGTGCCAGCAGTTACTCGGTCCAGGCTTTCTTT.

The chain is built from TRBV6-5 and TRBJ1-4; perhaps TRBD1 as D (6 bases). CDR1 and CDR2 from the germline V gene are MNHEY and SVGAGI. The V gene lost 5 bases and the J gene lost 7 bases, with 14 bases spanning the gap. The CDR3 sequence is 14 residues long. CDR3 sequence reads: CASSLAGVGEKLFF. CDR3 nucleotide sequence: TGTGCCAGCAGTCTCGCAGGGGTTGGTGAAAAACTGTTTTTT.

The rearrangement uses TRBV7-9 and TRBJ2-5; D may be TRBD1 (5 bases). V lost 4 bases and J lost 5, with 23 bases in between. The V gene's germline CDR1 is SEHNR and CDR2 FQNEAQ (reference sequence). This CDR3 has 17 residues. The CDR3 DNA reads TGTGCCAGCAGCTCCGGTAGGGCAGGGCCAGGGATCGAGACCCAGTACTTC. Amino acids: CASSSGRAGPGIETQYF.

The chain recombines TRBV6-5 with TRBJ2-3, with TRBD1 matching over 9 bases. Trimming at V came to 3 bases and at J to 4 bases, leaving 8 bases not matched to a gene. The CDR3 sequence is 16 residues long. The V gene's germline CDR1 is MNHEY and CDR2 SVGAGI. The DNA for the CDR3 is TGTGCCAGCAGTTATTACAGGGGGCTTGGGTCAGATACGCAGTATTTT. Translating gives CASSYYRGLGSDTQYF.

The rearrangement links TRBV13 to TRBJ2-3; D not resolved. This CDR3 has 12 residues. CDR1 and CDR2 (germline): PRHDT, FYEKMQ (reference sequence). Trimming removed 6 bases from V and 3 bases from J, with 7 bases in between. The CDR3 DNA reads TGTGCCAGCAGATCTAGAACAGATACGCAGTATTTT. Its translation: CASRSRTDTQYF. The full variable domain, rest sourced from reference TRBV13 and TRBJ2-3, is AAGVIQSPRHLIKEKRETATLKCYPIPRHDTVYWYQQGPGQDPQFLISFYEKMQSDKGSIPDRFSAQQFSDYHSELNMSSLELGDSALYFCASRSRTDTQYFGPGTRLTVL.

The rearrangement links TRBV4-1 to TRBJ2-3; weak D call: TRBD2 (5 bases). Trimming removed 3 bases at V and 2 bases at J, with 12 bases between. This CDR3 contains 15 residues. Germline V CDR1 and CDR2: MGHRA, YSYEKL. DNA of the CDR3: TGCGCCAGCAGCCAGTTTTCGGGGATCACAGATACGCAGTATTTT. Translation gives CASSQFSGITDTQYF.

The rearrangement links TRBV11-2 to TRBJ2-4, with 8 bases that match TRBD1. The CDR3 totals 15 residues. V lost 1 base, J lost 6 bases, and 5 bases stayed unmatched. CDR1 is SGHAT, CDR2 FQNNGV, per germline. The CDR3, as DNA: TGTGCCAGCAGCTTAGTGGCAGGGGGCTCAAACATTCAGTACTTC. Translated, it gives CASSLVAGGSNIQYF.

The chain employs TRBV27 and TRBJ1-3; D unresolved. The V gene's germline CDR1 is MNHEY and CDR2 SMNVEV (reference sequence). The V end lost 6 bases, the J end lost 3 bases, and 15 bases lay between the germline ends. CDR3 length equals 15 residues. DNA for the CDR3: TGTGCCAGCAGCTCTTCAGCGGGCATTGGAAACACCATATATTTT. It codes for CASSSSAGIGNTIYF.